One sample yielded the 20 T cell receptor beta chains listed below, sequenced in a study of cytomegalovirus exposure and HLA in healthy donors. PCR used 60 Vbeta primers and 13 Jbeta primers. Generated by immunoSEQ multiplex PCR, the TCRdb table keeps only in-frame clones and is missing some. Of around 110,000 clones listed, roughly 80% are singletons. The specimen was PBMCs. The source is a man aged 40-55 years in good health and CMV-seronegative.

CDR3 protein: CASSVQGPSTGELFF. The CDR3 nucleotides are TGTGCCAGCAGTGTCCAGGGGCCGAGCACCGGGGAGCTGTTTTTT. The J gene is TRBJ2-2, the V gene TRBV2, with D perhaps matching TRBD1 (6 bases). The CDR3 runs 15 residues. The V gene's germline CDR1 is SNHLY and CDR2 FYNNEI. Trimming shortened V by 4 bases and J by 4 bases, and 13 bases separated the two germline ends. The full variable domain, in which reference TRBV2 and TRBJ2-2 provide the parts outside the CDR3, is EPEVTQTPSHQVTQMGQEVILRCVPISNHLYFYWYRQILGQKVEFLVSFYNNEISEKSEIFDDQFSVERPDGSNFTLKIRSTKLEDSAMYFCASSVQGPSTGELFFGEGSRLTVL.

The J gene is TRBJ2-3, the V gene TRBV4-2, with 12 bases identical to TRBD2. The junction had 4 bases not matched to a gene; V was cut back by 1 base and J by 2 bases. The CDR3 is 17 amino acids. The V gene's germline CDR1 is LGHNA and CDR2 YNFKEQ. CDR3 sequence: CASSQGLAGEITDTQYF. CDR3 nucleotides: TGTGCCAGCAGCCAAGGACTAGCGGGGGAGATCACAGATACGCAGTATTTT.

The chain joins TRBV5-8 to TRBJ2-1; D call uncertain. The CDR3 sequence is 14 residues long. Germline CDR1 SGHTS, CDR2 YDEGEE. V was trimmed by 4 bases and J by 6 bases, leaving 14 bases between them. The CDR3 DNA follows: TGTGCCAGCAGCGGATATCTCAGCGCCAATGAGCAGTTCTTC. Residues: CASSGYLSANEQFF.

The chain has TRBV13 and TRBJ1-4; perhaps TRBD1 as D (6 bases). Germline values: CDR1 PRHDT, CDR2 FYEKMQ (reference sequence). The CDR3 is 17 residues long. Trimming took off 0 bases at V and 4 bases at J, with 15 bases between the two ends. The CDR3 nucleotides are TGTGCCAGCAGCTTAGGGGCCAGGGGCGCCTATAATGAAAAACTGTTTTTT. Translating it yields CASSLGARGAYNEKLFF.

The V and J genes are TRBV5-1 and TRBJ2-2; no definite D call. Trimming pared 4 bases from V and 6 bases from J, leaving 16 bases between. This CDR3 is 15 amino acids long. The V gene's germline CDR1 is SGHRS and CDR2 YFSETQ. The CDR3 DNA follows: TGCGCCAGCAGCCCCCGGGTGATTCGGGCCGGGGAGCTGTTTTTT. Translating gives CASSPRVIRAGELFF.

The chain links TRBV25-1 to TRBJ2-7, with D perhaps matching TRBD2 (6 bases). V was cut by 1 base and J by 3 bases, with 10 bases left in between. CDR1 MGHDK and CDR2 SYGVNS come from the germline V gene. The CDR3 is 14 residues long. CDR3 region: CASSESGGVYEQYF. CDR3 DNA sequence: TGTGCCAGCAGTGAATCTGGCGGGGTCTACGAGCAGTACTTC.

This chain joins TRBV6-9 and TRBJ2-2; 13 nucleotides line up with TRBD2. With V trimmed by 6 bases and J by 3 bases, 7 bases remained unmatched. CDR3 length equals 17 residues. From germline, CDR1 is MNHGY and CDR2 SVAAGI. In DNA form, the CDR3 reads TGTGCCAGCAGCCAACTAGCGGGGGGGCCCTACACCGGGGAGCTGTTTTTT. It specifies CASSQLAGGPYTGELFF.

The chain couples TRBV11-2 to TRBJ1-2; unclear D gene. The germline CDR1 and CDR2 sequences are SGHAT and FQNNGV. CDR3 length: 11 residues. The ends were cut back, 2 bases at V and 11 bases at J, with 9 bases in the middle. The CDR3 DNA reads as TGTGCCAGCAGCTTATCCAGGTTGTACACCTTC. Residues: CASSLSRLYTF.

The V call is TRBV5-1, the J call TRBJ2-1, with 10 bases aligning to TRBD2. J was trimmed by 8 bases and V by 4 bases; bases with no gene match: 6. In germline, CDR1 is SGHRS, CDR2 YFSETQ. The CDR3 consists of 14 residues. CDR3 region: CASSRHSGGYEQFF. The CDR3 DNA sequence: TGCGCCAGCAGCCGACATAGCGGGGGGTATGAGCAGTTCTTC. The full variable domain, its missing parts supplied by reference TRBV5-1 and TRBJ2-1, is KAGVTQTPRYLIKTRGQQVTLSCSPISGHRSVSWYQQTPGQGLQFLFEYFSETQRNKGNFPGRFSGRQFSNSRSEMNVSTLELGDSALYLCASSRHSGGYEQFFGPGTRLTVL.

The chain joins TRBV18 to TRBJ2-3, with a weak D call TRBD2 (6 bases). V dropped 8 bases and J dropped 0 bases, with 18 bases sitting between them. CDR1 is KGHSH, CDR2 LQKENI, per germline. This CDR3 comprises 16 residues. CDR3 loop: CASREQRAGSTDTQYF. The CDR3 nucleotides are TGTGCCAGCCGGGAACAACGAGCGGGCAGCACAGATACGCAGTATTTT.

The chain couples TRBV4-1 to TRBJ2-3; D not certain. The CDR3 consists of 16 residues. The germline V gene encodes CDR1 MGHRA and CDR2 YSYEKL. V lost 8 bases and J lost 4, with 22 bases in between. DNA of the CDR3: TGCGCCAGCCAGGTATTATGGCAGGCTGAGTCAGATACGCAGTATTTT. This encodes CASQVLWQAESDTQYF.

This sequence joins TRBV6-1 and TRBJ2-5; 10 bases are a match to TRBD2. Germline assignment: CDR1 MNHNS and CDR2 SASEGT. J lost 2 bases, V lost 3 bases, and 12 bases had no gene match. This CDR3 is 18 amino acids long. CDR3 amino acids: CASSEGLWTSGAQETQYF. The DNA of the CDR3 is TGTGCCAGCAGTGAGGGTCTCTGGACTAGCGGAGCACAAGAGACCCAGTACTTC.

J is TRBJ2-5 and V is TRBV19; 11 bases are a match to TRBD1. Trimming took 6 bases from V and 4 from J; bases not matched to a gene: 1. This CDR3 has 13 residues. Germline CDR1 LNHDA, CDR2 SQIVND (reference sequence). This chain's CDR3 is CASRDRGRETQYF. As DNA, the CDR3 is TGTGCCAGTAGGGACAGGGGGCGAGAGACCCAGTACTTC. Based on the CDR3 plus reference TRBV19 and TRBJ2-5, the full variable domain is DGGITQSPKYLFRKEGQNVTLSCEQNLNHDAMYWYRQDPGQGLRLIYYSQIVNDFQKGDIAEGYSVSREKKESFPLTVTSAQKNPTAFYLCASRDRGRETQYFGPGTRLLVL.

The CDR3 region is CASSVVGRGRTEAFF. The CDR3 bases are TGTGCCAGCAGCGTAGTAGGCAGGGGGCGAACTGAAGCTTTCTTT. The chain is built from TRBV9 and TRBJ1-1; TRBD1 aligns across 8 bases. Germline trimming cut 0 bases from V and 5 bases from J; bases unmatched to any gene: 6. Germline V gene lookup returns CDR1 SGDLS and CDR2 YYNGEE. The length of the CDR3 is 15 residues.

This chain uses TRBV27 with TRBJ2-1; the D is unclear. The V end was cut by 2 bases, the J end by 9 bases, with 8 bases between. Germline loops: CDR1 MNHEY, CDR2 SMNVEV (reference sequence). CDR3 size: 12 residues. CDR3 DNA: TGTGCCAGCAGTTTAAGGTCAGGTGAGCAGTTCTTC. Protein: CASSLRSGEQFF.

The chain couples TRBV5-4 to TRBJ2-4; 9 bases are a match to TRBD2. In germline, CDR1 is SGHNT, CDR2 YYREEE (reference sequence). CDR3 length equals 13 residues. Trimming took 4 bases from V and 8 from J; bases not matched to a gene: 4. The CDR3 spells CASSPGTSYIQYF. In nucleotides, the CDR3 is TGTGCCAGCAGCCCGGGGACTAGCTACATTCAGTACTTC.

The chain employs TRBV11-2 and TRBJ2-7, with 10 nucleotides matching TRBD2. The CDR3 extends over 14 amino acids. The germline V gene encodes CDR1 SGHAT and CDR2 FQNNGV. V gave up 5 bases and J gave up 3 bases; unmatched junction bases: 4. The CDR3 loop is CASSRSGGNYEQYF. CDR3 nucleotides: TGTGCCAGCAGCCGTAGCGGGGGGAACTACGAGCAGTACTTC. The full variable domain, completed using reference TRBV11-2 and TRBJ2-7, is EAGVAQSPRYKIIEKRQSVAFWCNPISGHATLYWYQQILGQGPKLLIQFQNNGVVDDSQLPKDRFSAERLKGVDSTLKIQPAKLEDSAVYLCASSRSGGNYEQYFGPGTRLTVT.

The rearrangement uses TRBV7-6 and TRBJ2-3; 13 bases agree with TRBD2. The germline V gene encodes CDR1 SGHVS and CDR2 FNYEAQ. This CDR3 spans 17 amino acids. Trimming at V came to 5 bases and at J to 2 bases, leaving 7 bases not matched to a gene. Here the CDR3 reads CASSTGLAGSTTDTQYF. CDR3 DNA sequence: TGTGCCAGCAGCACGGGACTAGCGGGGTCCACCACAGATACGCAGTATTTT.

The rearrangement uses TRBV5-1 and TRBJ2-7; maybe TRBD2 (5 bases). The CDR3 length is 15 residues. Germline values: CDR1 SGHRS, CDR2 YFSETQ. V lost 3 bases and J 3 bases, leaving 16 bases between the germline ends. The CDR3 is CASSYGNSDRYEQYF. The CDR3 nucleotides are TGCGCCAGCAGCTACGGGAACAGCGACCGCTACGAGCAGTACTTC.

CDR3 region: CASNARGIEGYTF. The CDR3 DNA reads TGTGCCAGTAATGCCAGGGGTATTGAGGGCTACACCTTC. The gene calls are TRBV19 and TRBJ1-2; possible D gene TRBD1, 6 bases. This CDR3 is built from 13 residues. Germline CDR1 reads LNHDA; CDR2 reads SQIVND (reference sequence). Trimming pared 7 bases from V and 8 bases from J, leaving 17 bases between.